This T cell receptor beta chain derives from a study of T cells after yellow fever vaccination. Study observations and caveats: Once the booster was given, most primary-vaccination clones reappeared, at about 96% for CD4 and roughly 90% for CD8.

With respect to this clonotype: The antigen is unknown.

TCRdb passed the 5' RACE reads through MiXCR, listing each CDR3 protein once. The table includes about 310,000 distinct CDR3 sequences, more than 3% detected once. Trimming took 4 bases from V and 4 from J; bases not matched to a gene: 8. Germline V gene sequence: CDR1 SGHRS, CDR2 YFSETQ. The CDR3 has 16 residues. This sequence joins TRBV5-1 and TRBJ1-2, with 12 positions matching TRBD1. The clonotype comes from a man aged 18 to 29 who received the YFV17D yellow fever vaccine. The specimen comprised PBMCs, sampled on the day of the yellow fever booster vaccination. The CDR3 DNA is TGCGCCAGCAGCCTCCCGGGACAGGGGGCGGCCTATGGCTACACCTTC. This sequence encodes CASSLPGQGAAYGYTF. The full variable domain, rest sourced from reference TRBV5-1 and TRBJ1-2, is KAGVTQTPRYLIKTRGQQVTLSCSPISGHRSVSWYQQTPGQGLQFLFEYFSETQRNKGNFPGRFSGRQFSNSRSEMNVSTLELGDSALYLCASSLPGQGAAYGYTFGSGTRLTVV.